The T cell receptor beta chain described here comes from a study of T cell responses to AZD1222 COVID-19 vaccine. Study-level results: The donor cohort was predominantly white British with a female majority, and clonal diversity may have been underestimated. Following two doses of AZD1222, Spike-specific TCR breadth and depth rose. Along spike, vaccine-associated CD4 TCRs were found throughout, with dominance at 160-218 and 743-854.

Sequencing used immunoSEQ multiplex PCR; TCRdb keeps in-frame clones, though not all of them. The sample records 130,000 to 150,000 clones, approximately 88% being singletons. V trimming: 0 bases; J trimming: 4 bases; junction bases outside the gene matches: 6. The germline V gene encodes CDR1 SGHTA and CDR2 FQGTGA. This CDR3 has 16 amino acids. A word on this clone: The antigen is undetermined.

The receptor comes from an adult who received the MenACWY meningococcal vaccine as a control. The starting material was peripheral blood, obtained 28 days after the second dose of the MenACWY control vaccine. V and J are TRBV7-3 and TRBJ2-1; 7 nucleotides line up with TRBD1. CDR3 loop: CASSLTPGGEYNEQFF. The CDR3 coding sequence is TGTGCCAGCAGCTTAACCCCAGGGGGAGAGTACAATGAGCAGTTCTTC.